This T cell receptor beta chain was sequenced for a study of shared clonotypes between healthy human individuals. As for the study in general: With ages of 18 to 49, the donors were a couple of women and a few men.

At deep level, the assay was performed. Several immunoSEQ 96-well plates shared each subset's DNA, each plate a replicate. Replicate PCRs were loaded with 300 ng DNA from unsorted PBMC, some 33,000 T cell genomes. Sequencing was performed with immunoSEQ multiplex PCR; in TCRdb, only in-frame clones are kept and a portion is missing. The sample records some 500,000 clones, 70% to 80% being singletons. Germline assignment: CDR1 MDHEN and CDR2 SYDVKM. The CDR3 length is 16 residues. V lost 3 bases to trimming and J lost 7 bases, with 21 bases between them. The chain is built from TRBV28 and TRBJ1-1; perhaps TRBD1 as D (6 bases). The sequencing sample was made of PBMCs. The TCR sequence derives from a woman aged 40 to 49 in good health. Some clones in this sample may be carry-over from other donors' samples. This CDR3 is CASSFRGYAGVVEAFF. CDR3 nucleotides: TGTGCCAGCAGTTTCCGGGGGTATGCAGGGGTGGTTGAAGCTTTCTTT.